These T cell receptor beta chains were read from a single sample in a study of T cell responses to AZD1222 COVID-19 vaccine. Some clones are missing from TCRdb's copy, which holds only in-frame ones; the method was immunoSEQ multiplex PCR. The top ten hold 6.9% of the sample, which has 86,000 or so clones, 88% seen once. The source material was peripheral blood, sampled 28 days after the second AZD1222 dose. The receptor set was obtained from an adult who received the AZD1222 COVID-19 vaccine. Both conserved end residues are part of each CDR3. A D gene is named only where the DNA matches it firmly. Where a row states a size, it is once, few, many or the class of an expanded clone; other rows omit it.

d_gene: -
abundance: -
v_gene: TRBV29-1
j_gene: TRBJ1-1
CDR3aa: CSAEVTRNTEAFF
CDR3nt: TGCAGCGCCGAGGTTACACGGAACACTGAAGCTTTCTTT

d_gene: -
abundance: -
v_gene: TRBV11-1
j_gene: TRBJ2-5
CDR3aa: CASSYHTRETQYF
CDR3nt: TGTGCCAGCAGCTACCACACCCGAGAGACCCAGTACTTC

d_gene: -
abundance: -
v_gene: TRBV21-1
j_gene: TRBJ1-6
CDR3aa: CDDRGEGNSPLHF
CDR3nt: TGCGATGACAGGGGGGAAGGAAATTCACCCCTCCACTTT

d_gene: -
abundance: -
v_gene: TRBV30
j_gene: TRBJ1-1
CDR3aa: CASDRTEAFF
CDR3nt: TGTGCCTCTGACCGAACTGAAGCTTTCTTT

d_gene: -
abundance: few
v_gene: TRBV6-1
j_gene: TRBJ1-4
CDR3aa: CASSEEAGTNEKLFF
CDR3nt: TGTGCCAGCAGTGAGGAGGCCGGAACTAATGAAAAACTGTTTTTT

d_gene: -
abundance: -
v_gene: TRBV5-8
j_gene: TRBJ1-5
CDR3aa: CASTPDYSNQPQHF
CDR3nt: TGTGCCAGCACCCCTGACTATAGCAATCAGCCCCAGCATTTT

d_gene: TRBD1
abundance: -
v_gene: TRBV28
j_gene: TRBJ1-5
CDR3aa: CASSFPGQGANQPQHF
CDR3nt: TGTGCCAGCAGTTTCCCCGGACAGGGGGCGAATCAGCCCCAGCATTTT

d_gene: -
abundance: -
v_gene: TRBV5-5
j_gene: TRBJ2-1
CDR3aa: CASSQSRSSYNEQFF
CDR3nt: TGTGCCAGCAGTCAGAGCCGGAGCTCCTACAATGAGCAGTTCTTC

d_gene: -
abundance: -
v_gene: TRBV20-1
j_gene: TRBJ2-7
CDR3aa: CSARDESEQYF
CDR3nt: TGCAGTGCTAGAGATGAGAGCGAGCAGTACTTC

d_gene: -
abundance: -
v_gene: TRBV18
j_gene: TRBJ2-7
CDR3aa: CASSGGVRYEQYF
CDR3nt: TGTGCCAGCTCTGGAGGGGTCCGCTACGAGCAGTACTTC

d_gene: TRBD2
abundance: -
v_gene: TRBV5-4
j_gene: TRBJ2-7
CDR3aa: CASSWGGSYEQYF
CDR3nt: TGTGCCAGCAGCTGGGGCGGGAGCTACGAGCAGTACTTC

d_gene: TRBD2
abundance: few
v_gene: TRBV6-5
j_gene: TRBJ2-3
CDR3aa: CASSYKAGETSDTQYF
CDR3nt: TGTGCCAGCAGTTATAAAGCGGGAGAAACGTCAGATACGCAGTATTTT

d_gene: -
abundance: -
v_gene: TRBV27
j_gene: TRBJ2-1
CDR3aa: CASFPSPISYNEQFF
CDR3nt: TGTGCCAGCTTCCCTTCCCCTATATCCTACAATGAGCAGTTCTTC

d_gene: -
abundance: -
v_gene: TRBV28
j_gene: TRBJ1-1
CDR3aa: CATHAGLAEAFF
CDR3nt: TGTGCCACTCACGCGGGGCTCGCTGAAGCTTTCTTT

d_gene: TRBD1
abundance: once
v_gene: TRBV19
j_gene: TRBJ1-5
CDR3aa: CASSTSGGNQPQHF
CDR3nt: TGTGCCAGTAGTACCTCAGGGGGGAATCAGCCCCAGCATTTT

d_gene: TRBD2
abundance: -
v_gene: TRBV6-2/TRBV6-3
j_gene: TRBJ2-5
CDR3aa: CASSTSGRGKTQYF
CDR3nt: TGTGCCAGCAGTACTAGCGGGAGGGGGAAGACCCAGTACTTC

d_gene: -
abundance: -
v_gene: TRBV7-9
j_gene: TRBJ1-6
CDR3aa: CASSLPGPTGPNSPLHF
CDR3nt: TGTGCCAGCAGCTTACCCGGGCCGACAGGACCCAATTCACCCCTCCACTTT

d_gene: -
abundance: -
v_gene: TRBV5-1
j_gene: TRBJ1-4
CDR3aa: CASSLLGGTNEKLFF
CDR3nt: TGCGCCAGCAGCTTACTTGGGGGGACGAATGAAAAACTGTTTTTT

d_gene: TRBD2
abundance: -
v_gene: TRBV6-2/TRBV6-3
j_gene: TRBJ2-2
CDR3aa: CASSFGGVDTGELFF
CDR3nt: TGTGCCAGCAGTTTTGGGGGGGTGGACACCGGGGAGCTGTTTTTT

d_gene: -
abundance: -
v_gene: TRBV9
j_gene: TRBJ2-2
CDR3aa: CASSPPGTGELFF
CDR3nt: TGTGCCAGCAGCCCCCCAGGGACCGGGGAGCTGTTTTTT

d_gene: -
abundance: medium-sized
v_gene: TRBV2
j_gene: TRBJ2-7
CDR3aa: CASSVGYEQYF
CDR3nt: TGTGCCAGCAGTGTAGGGTACGAGCAGTACTTC

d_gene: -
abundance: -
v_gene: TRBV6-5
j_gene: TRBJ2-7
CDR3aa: CASSYSRDRVYEQYF
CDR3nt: TGTGCCAGCAGTTACTCCAGGGATCGCGTCTACGAGCAGTACTTC

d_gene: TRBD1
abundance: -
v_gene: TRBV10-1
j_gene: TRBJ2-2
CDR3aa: CASPENRRGTVILTNTGELFF
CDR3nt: TGCGCCAGCCCTGAGAATCGGCGTGGGACAGTAATACTAACGAACACCGGGGAGCTGTTTTTT

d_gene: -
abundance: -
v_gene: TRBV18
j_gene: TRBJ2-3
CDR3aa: CASSSATTYTDTQYF
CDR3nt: TGTGCCAGCTCATCAGCGACGACGTACACAGATACGCAGTATTTT

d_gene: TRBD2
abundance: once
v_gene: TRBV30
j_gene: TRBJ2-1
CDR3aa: CAWTPGLARDEQFF
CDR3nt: TGTGCCTGGACTCCGGGACTAGCGAGGGATGAGCAGTTCTTC

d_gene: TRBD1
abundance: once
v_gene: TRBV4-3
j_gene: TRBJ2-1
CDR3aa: CASSGTGGNEQFF
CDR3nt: TGCGCCAGCAGCGGGACAGGGGGCAATGAGCAGTTCTTC

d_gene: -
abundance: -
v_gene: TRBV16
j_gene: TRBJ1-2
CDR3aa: CASSQLGQAYTF
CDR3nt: TGTGCCAGCAGCCAATTGGGGCAGGCCTACACCTTC

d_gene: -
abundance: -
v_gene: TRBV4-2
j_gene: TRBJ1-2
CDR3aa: CASSQLVREPGSYTF
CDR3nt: TGTGCCAGCAGCCAACTAGTCCGGGAGCCAGGAAGCTACACCTTC

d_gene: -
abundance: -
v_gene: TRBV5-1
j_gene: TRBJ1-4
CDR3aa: CASSLGRTVNNEKLFF
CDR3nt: TGCGCCAGCAGCTTGGGGCGGACGGTAAATAATGAAAAACTGTTTTTT

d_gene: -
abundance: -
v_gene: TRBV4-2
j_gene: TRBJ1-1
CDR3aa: CASSQEWGGTQEAFF
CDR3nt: TGTGCCAGCAGCCAAGAATGGGGGGGCACGCAAGAAGCTTTCTTT

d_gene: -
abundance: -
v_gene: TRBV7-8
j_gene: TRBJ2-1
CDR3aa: CASSWEFEQFF
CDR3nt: TGTGCCAGCAGTTGGGAGTTTGAGCAGTTCTTC

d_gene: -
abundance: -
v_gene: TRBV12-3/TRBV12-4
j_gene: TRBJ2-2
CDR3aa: CASSSSSPGELFF
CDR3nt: TGTGCCAGCAGTTCTAGCTCACCCGGGGAGCTGTTTTTT

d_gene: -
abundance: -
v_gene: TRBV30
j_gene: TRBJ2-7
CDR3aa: CAWSPVPYEQYF
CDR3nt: TGTGCCTGGAGTCCCGTCCCCTACGAGCAGTACTTC

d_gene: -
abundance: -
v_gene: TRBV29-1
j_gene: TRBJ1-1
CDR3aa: CSVEKQSTEAFF
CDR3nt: TGCAGCGTTGAAAAGCAGAGCACTGAAGCTTTCTTT

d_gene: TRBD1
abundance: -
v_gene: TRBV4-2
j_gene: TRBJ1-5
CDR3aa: CASSQEISSVSGGNQPQHF
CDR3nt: TGTGCCAGCAGCCAAGAAATAAGTTCGGTTTCAGGGGGTAATCAGCCCCAGCATTTT

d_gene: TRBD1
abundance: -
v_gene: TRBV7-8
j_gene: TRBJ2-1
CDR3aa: CASSPPPRDRAYNEQFF
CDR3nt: TGTGCCAGCAGCCCCCCTCCCCGGGACAGAGCCTACAATGAGCAGTTCTTC

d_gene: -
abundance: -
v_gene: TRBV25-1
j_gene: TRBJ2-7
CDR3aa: CASSDLLPVKQYF
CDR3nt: TGTGCCAGCAGTGACCTACTCCCGGTTAAGCAGTACTTC

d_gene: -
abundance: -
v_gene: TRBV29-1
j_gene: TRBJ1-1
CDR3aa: CSARDSEAFF
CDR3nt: TGCAGCGCTCGTGACAGTGAAGCTTTCTTT

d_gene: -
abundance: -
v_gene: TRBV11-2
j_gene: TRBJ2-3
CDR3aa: CASSLALDTQYF
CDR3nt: TGTGCCAGCAGCTTAGCGTTAGATACGCAGTATTTT

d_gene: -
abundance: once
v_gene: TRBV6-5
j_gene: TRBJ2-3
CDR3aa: CASSYGGNTQYF
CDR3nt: TGTGCCAGCAGTTACGGGGGTAATACGCAGTATTTT

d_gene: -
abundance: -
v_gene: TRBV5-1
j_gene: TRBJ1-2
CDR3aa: CASSGNREDGYGYTF
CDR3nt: TGCGCCAGCAGCGGCAACAGGGAGGACGGCTATGGCTACACCTTC

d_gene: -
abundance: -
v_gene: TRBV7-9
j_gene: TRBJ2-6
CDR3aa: CASRSGQTSGANVLTF
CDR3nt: TGTGCCAGCAGGTCCGGACAGACCTCTGGGGCCAACGTCCTGACTTTC

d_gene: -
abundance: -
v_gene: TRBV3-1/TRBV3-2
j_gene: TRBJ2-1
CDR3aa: CASSQLILAQSDEQFF
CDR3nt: TGTGCCAGCAGCCAGTTGATACTAGCCCAATCTGATGAGCAGTTCTTC

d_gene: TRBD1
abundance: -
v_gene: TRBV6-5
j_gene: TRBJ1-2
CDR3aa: CASSYSQGQSDYTF
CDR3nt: TGTGCCAGCAGTTACTCGCAGGGACAGAGTGACTACACCTTC